These 29 T cell receptor beta chains came from one sample sequenced in a study of blood T cell repertoires in COVID-19. Profiled with immunoSEQ multiplex PCR; TCRdb holds only in-frame clones, not every one. The sample shows around 170,000 clones, 80% to 90% of them seen only once. Source material: peripheral blood. The source of these receptors is a man aged 25 to 40 with active or convalescent COVID-19.

V usage is TRBV18 and J usage is TRBJ2-2; D perhaps matches TRBD2 (5 bases). The ends were cut back, 6 bases at V and 2 bases at J, with 13 bases in the middle. This CDR3 spans 15 amino acids. From germline, CDR1 is KGHSH and CDR2 LQKENI. The CDR3 sequence is CASSTTGYNTGELFF. The CDR3 DNA is TGTGCCAGCTCCACCACGGGGTATAACACCGGGGAGCTGTTTTTT.

The rearrangement joins TRBV7-9 to TRBJ2-7; TRBD1 agrees at 8 bases. The CDR3 extends over 15 amino acids. Germline V gene sequence: CDR1 SEHNR, CDR2 FQNEAQ (reference sequence). The CDR3: CASSPNRDRPRGGRV. Written as DNA, the CDR3 is TGTGCCAGCAGCCCCAACCGGGACAGGCCGCGCGGCGGTCGGGTC.

The CDR3 here is CASSSGGKDIQYF. CDR3 DNA sequence: TGTGCCAGCAGTTCCGGGGGGAAGGACATTCAGTACTTC. The rearrangement links TRBV28 to TRBJ2-4; TRBD2 aligns across 7 bases. Losses at the gene ends were 4 bases for V and 8 bases for J; bases not matched to a gene: 5. The V gene's germline CDR1 is MDHEN and CDR2 SYDVKM. This CDR3 region has 13 residues.

This chain uses TRBV6-5 with TRBJ2-1; TRBD1 is a possible D gene (6 bases). Per the germline V gene, CDR1 is MNHEY and CDR2 is SVGAGI. CDR3 length equals 12 residues. The germline V and J ends were trimmed by 5 bases and 14 bases, with 16 bases remaining between them. The CDR3 spells CASSPGQINEFF. The DNA for the CDR3 is TGTGCCAGCAGTCCCGGACAGATCAACGAGTTCTTC.

DNA for the CDR3: TGTGCCTGGAGCGGACAGGGCAGCACTGAAGCTTTCTTT. It translates to CAWSGQGSTEAFF. This sequence joins TRBV30 and TRBJ1-1; 8 bases are shared with TRBD1. Germline loops: CDR1 GTSNPN, CDR2 SVGIG (reference sequence). The trim removed 3 bases at V and 4 bases at J, leaving 4 bases unmatched. The CDR3 spans 13 residues.

The V and J genes are TRBV29-1 and TRBJ2-5; D might be TRBD1 (7 bases). Germline values: CDR1 SQVTM, CDR2 ANQGSEA. CDR3 size: 16 residues. Trimming cost V 0 bases and J 1 base, with 15 bases left between them. As DNA, the CDR3 is TGCAGCGTTGAAGATCTAGGGGGCGGGATCCAAGAGACCCAGTACTTC. This codes for CSVEDLGGGIQETQYF.

Note on this clone: Other DNA sequences in this sample translate to the same CDR3. V usage is TRBV19 and J usage is TRBJ1-3; D ambiguous. With 9 bases removed from V and 0 bases from J, the gap between germline ends came to 6 bases. Germline CDR1 is LNHDA and CDR2 is SQIVND (reference sequence). The CDR3 contains 12 residues. DNA of the CDR3: TGTGCCAGCGGCGGCTCTGGAAACACCATATATTTT. This translates into CASGGSGNTIYF.

This chain uses TRBV30 with TRBJ2-2; D ambiguous. Germline V gives CDR1 GTSNPN, CDR2 SVGIG (reference sequence). The V end lost 0 bases, the J end lost 5 bases, and 13 bases lay between the germline ends. The CDR3 is 15 amino acids. As DNA, the CDR3 is TGTGCCTGGAGTGTAGGAGTACGGTGGACCGGGGAGCTGTTTTTT. This sequence encodes CAWSVGVRWTGELFF.

This clone was counted between two and nine times. The chain couples TRBV19 to TRBJ2-1; 7 positions agree with TRBD2. This CDR3 region has 15 residues. CDR1 and CDR2 (germline): LNHDA, SQIVND (reference sequence). Trimming cost V 1 base and J 8 bases; bases outside gene matches: 8. The CDR3 region has the DNA TGTGCCAGTAGTATAGGAAGCGGGATCATTGATGAGCAGTTCTTC. Its translation is CASSIGSGIIDEQFF.

The chain joins TRBV28 to TRBJ1-5; possible D gene TRBD1, 6 bases. The V end lost 8 bases, the J end lost 7 bases, and 15 bases lay between the germline ends. CDR3 length: 13 residues. Germline V lookup: CDR1 MDHEN, CDR2 SYDVKM. In nucleotides, the CDR3 is TGTGCCAGCGTTAAGAACCAGGGGCAGCCCCAGCATTTT. The encoded protein is CASVKNQGQPQHF.

V is TRBV6-4 and J is TRBJ1-4; 11 bases fit TRBD1. Germline CDR1 MRHNA, CDR2 SNTAGT. This CDR3 has 15 residues. V lost 5 bases and J lost 3; bases outside the gene matches: 2. Here the CDR3 reads CASSPGQGANEKLFF. CDR3 coding DNA: TGTGCCAGCAGTCCGGGACAGGGGGCTAATGAAAAACTGTTTTTT.

The chain carries TRBV6-5 and TRBJ1-1, with D uncertain. V lost 0 bases, J lost 0 bases, and 11 bases lay in between. The length of the CDR3 is 16 residues. The V gene's germline CDR1 is MNHEY and CDR2 SVGAGI. The CDR3 nucleotides read TGTGCCAGCAGTTACTCGCTAGCGCCAATGAACACTGAAGCTTTCTTT. Its translation is CASSYSLAPMNTEAFF.

This chain joins TRBV30 and TRBJ1-1; D might be TRBD1 (5 bases). V shed 2 bases and J shed 0 bases, with 13 bases lying between them. From germline, CDR1 is GTSNPN and CDR2 SVGIG (reference sequence). The CDR3 consists of 15 residues. The CDR3 sequence: CAWSSGRALNTEAFF. In nucleotides, the CDR3 is TGTGCCTGGAGTTCGGGCAGGGCATTGAACACTGAAGCTTTCTTT.

V is TRBV5-1 and J is TRBJ2-1, with a tentative D call TRBD1 (5 bases). This CDR3 comprises 15 residues. V lost 4 bases, J lost 8 bases, and 19 bases lay in between. The germline CDR1 and CDR2 sequences are SGHRS and YFSETQ. CDR3: CASSLRLGDSDEQFF. DNA of the CDR3: TGCGCCAGCAGCCTTAGGCTCGGAGACAGCGATGAGCAGTTCTTC.

The V and J genes are TRBV30 and TRBJ1-6; 9 bases are shared with TRBD1. CDR1 GTSNPN and CDR2 SVGIG come from the germline V gene (reference sequence). The CDR3 sequence is 15 residues long. This CDR3 reads CALPVGTGTNSPLHF. CDR3 nucleotides: TGTGCACTCCCCGTCGGGACAGGGACTAATTCACCCCTCCACTTT.

This chain uses TRBV10-2 with TRBJ1-5; no reliable D call. The CDR3 runs to 14 residues. From germline, CDR1 is WSHSY and CDR2 SAAADI. The ends were cut back, 4 bases at V and 0 bases at J, with 7 bases in the middle. This CDR3 is CASSGLSSNQPQHF. Here the CDR3 DNA reads TGCGCCAGCAGTGGGTTGAGTAGCAATCAGCCCCAGCATTTT.

The chain is built from TRBV6-5 and TRBJ2-5; D might be TRBD1 (5 bases). Germline CDR1 reads MNHEY; CDR2 reads SVGAGI. The CDR3 runs 15 residues. In DNA, the CDR3 is TGTGGAGCACGGTGGGCACAGGCCCTGCGGGAGACCCAGTACTTC. Amino acids: CGARWAQALRETQYF.

V usage is TRBV28 and J usage is TRBJ1-5, with TRBD1 identical over 11 bases. This CDR3 region has 17 residues. CDR1 and CDR2 from the germline V gene are MDHEN and SYDVKM. Trimming cost V 5 bases and J 3 bases; bases outside gene matches: 9. Here the CDR3 DNA reads TGTGCCAGCAGTAAGAACCGGGACAGGGGGGTCAATCAGCCCCAGCATTTT. Residues: CASSKNRDRGVNQPQHF.

This chain uses TRBV7-9 with TRBJ2-2; tentatively, D is TRBD1 (6 bases). The length of the CDR3 is 15 residues. V shed 1 base and J shed 1 base, with 7 bases lying between them. Per germline, CDR1 SEHNR and CDR2 FQNEAQ (reference sequence). The chain's CDR3 is CASSLVQGNTGELFF. DNA of the CDR3: TGTGCCAGCAGCTTAGTACAGGGGAACACCGGGGAGCTGTTTTTT.

J is TRBJ1-5 and V is TRBV30; tentatively, D is TRBD1 (6 bases). From germline, CDR1 is GTSNPN and CDR2 SVGIG (reference sequence). This CDR3 has 14 amino acids. Trimming took off 0 bases at V and 6 bases at J, with 12 bases between the two ends. CDR3 sequence: CAWSVRQGIQPQHF. CDR3 nucleotides: TGTGCCTGGAGTGTACGCCAGGGGATTCAGCCCCAGCATTTT.

The chain has TRBV6-5 and TRBJ1-2; TRBD1 aligns across 10 bases. Germline lookup yields CDR1 MNHEY and CDR2 SVGAGI. This CDR3 contains 15 residues. V dropped 4 bases and J dropped 6; count of bases not matched to a gene: 8. For the CDR3, the DNA is TGTGCCAGCAGTTGGCCGGGACAGGGGACCCATGGCTACACCTTC. The encoded protein is CASSWPGQGTHGYTF.

This clone was picked up one time. The rearrangement joins TRBV30 to TRBJ2-3; D perhaps matches TRBD2 (7 bases). CDR1 and CDR2 from the germline V gene are GTSNPN and SVGIG (reference sequence). CDR3 size: 16 residues. V lost 2 bases to trimming and J lost 0 bases, with 15 bases between them. The CDR3 region is CAWSPPRGASTDTQYF. The CDR3 nucleotides read TGTGCCTGGAGTCCACCTCGGGGGGCTAGCACAGATACGCAGTATTTT.

V usage is TRBV6-2 or TRBV6-3 and J usage is TRBJ2-1; tentative D call: TRBD2 (7 bases). V was clipped by 4 bases and J by 8 bases, with 24 bases between them. The germline CDR1 and CDR2 sequences are MNHEY and SVGEGT. The CDR3 length is 17 residues. The CDR3 spells CASSSPSASGAGDEQFF. The CDR3 DNA sequence: TGTGCCAGCAGTTCACCTAGTGCTAGCGGTGCAGGGGATGAGCAGTTCTTC.

This clone has more than one count but fewer than ten. V usage is TRBV29-1 and J usage is TRBJ2-1, with 9 positions matching TRBD1. Looked up from germline, CDR1 is SQVTM and CDR2 is ANQGSEA. CDR3 length equals 14 residues. V trimming: 1 base; J trimming: 7 bases; junction bases outside the gene matches: 5. The DNA for the CDR3 is TGCAGCGTTGAAGGATTGGACAGGGGTAATGAGCAGTTCTTC. It is translated as CSVEGLDRGNEQFF.

The J gene is TRBJ2-5, the V gene TRBV6-2 or TRBV6-3, with 10 nucleotides matching TRBD2. The CDR3 consists of 14 residues. The V segment lost 5 bases and the J segment 4 bases; nucleotides outside the gene matches: 4. Germline V gene lookup returns CDR1 MNHEY and CDR2 SVGEGT. Here the CDR3 DNA reads TGTGCCAGCAGTAGCGGGGGGGCCGGAGAGACCCAGTACTTC. Protein: CASSSGGAGETQYF.

Comments on this clone: This CDR3 is also generated by other DNA sequences in the sample. The chain links TRBV4-1 to TRBJ1-5; D may be TRBD1 (5 bases). V was pared by 0 bases and J by 0 bases, with 6 bases between. The germline V gene encodes CDR1 MGHRA and CDR2 YSYEKL. CDR3 size: 15 residues. The CDR3 here is CASSQEGGSNQPQHF. CDR3 DNA sequence: TGCGCCAGCAGCCAAGAGGGGGGTAGCAATCAGCCCCAGCATTTT.

CDR3 nucleotide sequence: TGTGCCATCCGCCGCGCAGATACGCAGTATTTT. Encoded protein: CAIRRADTQYF. The chain joins TRBV10-3 to TRBJ2-3; D is unresolved. CDR1 ENHRY and CDR2 SYGVKD come from the germline V gene. There are 11 residues in the CDR3. V lost 8 bases, J lost 4 bases, and 7 bases lay in between.

This clone has only one observation. The chain carries TRBV5-1 and TRBJ1-2, with no clear D. There are 15 residues in the CDR3. V shed 3 bases and J shed 4 bases, with 16 bases lying between them. Germline CDR1 and CDR2: SGHRS and YFSETQ. The CDR3 DNA is TGCGCCAGCAGCTCGCCGGGGATAGGCGGCTATGGCTACACCTTC. It translates to CASSSPGIGGYGYTF.

The chain employs TRBV5-6 and TRBJ1-1, with D perhaps TRBD1 (6 bases). The CDR3 has 16 residues. Germline CDR1 and CDR2: SGHDT and YYEEEE. V was pared by 4 bases and J by 2 bases, with 18 bases between. The CDR3 nucleotides are TGTGCCAGCAGCGCCCTCGCCAGGGGCCTTAACACTGAAGCTTTCTTT. Translating gives CASSALARGLNTEAFF.